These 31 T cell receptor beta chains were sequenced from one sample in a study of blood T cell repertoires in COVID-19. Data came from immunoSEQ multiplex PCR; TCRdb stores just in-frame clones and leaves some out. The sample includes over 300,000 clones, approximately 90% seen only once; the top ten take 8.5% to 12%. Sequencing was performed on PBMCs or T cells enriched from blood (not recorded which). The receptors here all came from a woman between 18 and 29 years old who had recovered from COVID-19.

The CDR3 spells CSVEKTSGRSYNEQFF. In nucleotides, the CDR3 is TGCAGCGTTGAAAAGACTAGCGGGAGGTCCTACAATGAGCAGTTCTTC. V is TRBV29-1 and J is TRBJ2-1, with TRBD2 matching over 13 bases. CDR3 length equals 16 residues. From germline, CDR1 is SQVTM and CDR2 ANQGSEA. J lost 1 base, V lost 2 bases, and 2 bases had no gene match.

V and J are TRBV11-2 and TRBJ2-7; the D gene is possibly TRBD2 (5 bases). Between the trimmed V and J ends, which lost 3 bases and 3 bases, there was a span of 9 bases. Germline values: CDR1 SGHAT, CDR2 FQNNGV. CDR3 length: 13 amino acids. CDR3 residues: CASSFFGVYEQYF. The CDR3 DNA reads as TGTGCCAGCAGCTTCTTCGGGGTCTACGAGCAGTACTTC.

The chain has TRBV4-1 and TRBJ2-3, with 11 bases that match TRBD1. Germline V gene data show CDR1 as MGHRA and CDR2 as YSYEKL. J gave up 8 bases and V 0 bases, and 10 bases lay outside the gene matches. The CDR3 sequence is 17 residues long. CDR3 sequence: CASSQEQDRGLSGTQYF. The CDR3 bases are TGCGCCAGCAGCCAAGAACAGGACAGGGGGCTCAGTGGTACGCAGTATTTT.

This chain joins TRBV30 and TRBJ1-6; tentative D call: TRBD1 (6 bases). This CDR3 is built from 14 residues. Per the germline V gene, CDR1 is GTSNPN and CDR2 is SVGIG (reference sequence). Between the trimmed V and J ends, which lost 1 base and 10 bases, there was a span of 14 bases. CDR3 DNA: TGTGCCTGGAGTGACCGGACAGCCGAATCACCCCTCCACTTT. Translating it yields CAWSDRTAESPLHF.

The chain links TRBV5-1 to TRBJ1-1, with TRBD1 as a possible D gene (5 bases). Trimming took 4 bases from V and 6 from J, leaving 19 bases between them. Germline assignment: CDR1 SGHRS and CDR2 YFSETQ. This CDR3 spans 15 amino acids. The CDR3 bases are TGCGCCAGCAGCCCCACATCGCCGCCGGGGGCTGAAGCTTTCTTT. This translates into CASSPTSPPGAEAFF.

CDR3 DNA sequence: TGTGCCAGCAGCCCTCCTTTTGCAACTAATGAAAAACTGTTTTTT. The encoded protein is CASSPPFATNEKLFF. This chain uses TRBV7-9 with TRBJ1-4; the D is unclear. This CDR3 spans 15 amino acids. Between the trimmed V and J ends, which lost 5 bases and 0 bases, there was a span of 10 bases. The germline gives CDR1 SEHNR, CDR2 FQNEAQ (reference sequence).

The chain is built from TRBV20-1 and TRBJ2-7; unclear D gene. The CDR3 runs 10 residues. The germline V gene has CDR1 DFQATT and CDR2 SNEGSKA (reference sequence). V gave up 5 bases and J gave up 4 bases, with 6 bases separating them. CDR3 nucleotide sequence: TGCAGTGCTGGTCGGTACGAGCAGTACTTC. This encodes CSAGRYEQYF.

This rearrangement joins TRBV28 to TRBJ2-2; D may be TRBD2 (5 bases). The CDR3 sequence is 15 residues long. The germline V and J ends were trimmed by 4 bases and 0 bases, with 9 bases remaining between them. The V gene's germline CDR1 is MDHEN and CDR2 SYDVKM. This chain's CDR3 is CASSSGFANTGELFF. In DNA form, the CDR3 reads TGTGCCAGCAGTTCGGGGTTCGCGAACACCGGGGAGCTGTTTTTT.

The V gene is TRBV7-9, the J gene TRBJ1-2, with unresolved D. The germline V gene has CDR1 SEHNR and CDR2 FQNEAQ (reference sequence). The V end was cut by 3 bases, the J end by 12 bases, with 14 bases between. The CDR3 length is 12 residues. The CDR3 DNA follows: TGTGCCAGCAGCTTGGGAGACTTGGGGAACACCTTC. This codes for CASSLGDLGNTF.

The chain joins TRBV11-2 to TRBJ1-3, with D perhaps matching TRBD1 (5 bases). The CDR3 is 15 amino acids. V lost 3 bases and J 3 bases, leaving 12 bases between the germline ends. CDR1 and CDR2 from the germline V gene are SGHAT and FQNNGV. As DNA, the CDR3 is TGTGCCAGCAGCTTCCAAAGGGGTATTGGAAACACCATATATTTT. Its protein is CASSFQRGIGNTIYF.

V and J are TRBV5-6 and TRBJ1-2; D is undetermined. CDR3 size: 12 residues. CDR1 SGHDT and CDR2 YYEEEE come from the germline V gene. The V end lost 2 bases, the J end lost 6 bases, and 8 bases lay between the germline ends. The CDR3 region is CASSLGDHGYTF. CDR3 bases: TGTGCCAGCAGCTTAGGAGATCATGGCTACACCTTC.

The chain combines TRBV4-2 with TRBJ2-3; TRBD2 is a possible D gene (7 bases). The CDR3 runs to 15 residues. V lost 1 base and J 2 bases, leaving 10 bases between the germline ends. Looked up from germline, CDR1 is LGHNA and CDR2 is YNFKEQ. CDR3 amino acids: CASSQAGGSTDTQYF. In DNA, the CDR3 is TGTGCCAGCAGCCAAGCGGGGGGCTCCACAGATACGCAGTATTTT.

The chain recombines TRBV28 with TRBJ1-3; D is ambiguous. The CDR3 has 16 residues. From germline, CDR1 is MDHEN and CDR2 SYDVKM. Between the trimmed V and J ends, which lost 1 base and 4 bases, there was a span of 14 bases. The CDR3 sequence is CASSLFNQVFGNTIYF. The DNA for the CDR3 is TGTGCCAGCAGTTTATTCAACCAGGTGTTCGGAAACACCATATATTTT. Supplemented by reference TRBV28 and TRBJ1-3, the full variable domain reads DVKVTQSSRYLVKRTGEKVFLECVQDMDHENMFWYRQDPGLGLRLIYFSYDVKMKEKGDIPEGYSVSREKKERFSLILESASTNQTSMYLCASSLFNQVFGNTIYFGEGSWLTVV.

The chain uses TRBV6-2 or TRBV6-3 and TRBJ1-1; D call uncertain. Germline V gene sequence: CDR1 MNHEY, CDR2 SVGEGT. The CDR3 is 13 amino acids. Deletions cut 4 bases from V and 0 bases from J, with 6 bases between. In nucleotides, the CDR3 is TGTGCCAGCAGTTTGGGCTTGAACACTGAAGCTTTCTTT. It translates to CASSLGLNTEAFF.

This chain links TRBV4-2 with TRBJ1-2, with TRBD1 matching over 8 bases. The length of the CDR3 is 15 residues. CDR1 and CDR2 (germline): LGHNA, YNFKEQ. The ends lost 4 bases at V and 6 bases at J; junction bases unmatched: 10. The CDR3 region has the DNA TGTGCCAGCAGCCTTCGGACAGGGTCGGGCGATGGCTACACCTTC. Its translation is CASSLRTGSGDGYTF.

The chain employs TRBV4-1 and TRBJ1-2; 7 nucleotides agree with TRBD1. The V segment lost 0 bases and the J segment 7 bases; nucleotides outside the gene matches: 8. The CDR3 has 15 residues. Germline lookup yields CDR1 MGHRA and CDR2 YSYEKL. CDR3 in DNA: TGCGCCAGCAGCCAAGATGAGAGGGGGCGAGGTGGCTACACCTTC. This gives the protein CASSQDERGRGGYTF.

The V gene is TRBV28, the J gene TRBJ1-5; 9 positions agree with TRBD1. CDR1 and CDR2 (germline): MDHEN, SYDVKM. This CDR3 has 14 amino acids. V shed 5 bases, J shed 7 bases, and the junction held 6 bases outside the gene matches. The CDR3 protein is CASSPYRGQQPQHF. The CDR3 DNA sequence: TGTGCCAGCAGTCCATACAGGGGGCAACAGCCCCAGCATTTT. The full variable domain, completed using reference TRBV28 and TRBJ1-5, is DVKVTQSSRYLVKRTGEKVFLECVQDMDHENMFWYRQDPGLGLRLIYFSYDVKMKEKGDIPEGYSVSREKKERFSLILESASTNQTSMYLCASSPYRGQQPQHFGDGTRLSIL.

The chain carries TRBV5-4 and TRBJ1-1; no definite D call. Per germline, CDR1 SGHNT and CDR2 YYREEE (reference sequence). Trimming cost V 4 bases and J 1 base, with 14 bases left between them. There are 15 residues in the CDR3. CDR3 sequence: CASSQERLGNTEAFF. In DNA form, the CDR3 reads TGTGCCAGCAGCCAGGAAAGGTTGGGGAACACTGAAGCTTTCTTT.

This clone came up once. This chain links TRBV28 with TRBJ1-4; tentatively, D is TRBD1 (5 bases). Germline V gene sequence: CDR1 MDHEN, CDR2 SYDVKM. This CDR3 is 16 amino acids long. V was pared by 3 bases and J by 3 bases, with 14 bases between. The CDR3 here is CASSFAGGTANEKLFF. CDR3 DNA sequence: TGTGCCAGCAGTTTCGCGGGAGGGACGGCTAATGAAAAACTGTTTTTT.

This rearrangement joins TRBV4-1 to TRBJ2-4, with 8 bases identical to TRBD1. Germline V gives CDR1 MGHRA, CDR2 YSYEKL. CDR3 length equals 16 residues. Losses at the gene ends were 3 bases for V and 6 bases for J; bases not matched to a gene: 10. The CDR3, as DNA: TGCGCCAGCAGCCACGCGGGCCGGGACAGGAGAAACATTCAGTACTTC. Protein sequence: CASSHAGRDRRNIQYF.

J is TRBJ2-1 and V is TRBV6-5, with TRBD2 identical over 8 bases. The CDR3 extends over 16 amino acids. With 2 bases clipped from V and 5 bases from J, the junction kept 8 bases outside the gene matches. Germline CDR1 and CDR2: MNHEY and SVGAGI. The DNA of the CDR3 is TGTGCCAGCAGTTACGAGGGGACTAGGGTTAACAATGAGCAGTTCTTC. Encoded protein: CASSYEGTRVNNEQFF.

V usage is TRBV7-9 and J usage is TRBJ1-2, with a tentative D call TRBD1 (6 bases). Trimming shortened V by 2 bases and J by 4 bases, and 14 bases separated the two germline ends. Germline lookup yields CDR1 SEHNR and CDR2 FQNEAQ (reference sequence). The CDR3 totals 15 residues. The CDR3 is CASSLLPTGTYGYTF. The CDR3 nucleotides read TGTGCCAGCAGCTTATTACCAACAGGGACCTATGGCTACACCTTC.

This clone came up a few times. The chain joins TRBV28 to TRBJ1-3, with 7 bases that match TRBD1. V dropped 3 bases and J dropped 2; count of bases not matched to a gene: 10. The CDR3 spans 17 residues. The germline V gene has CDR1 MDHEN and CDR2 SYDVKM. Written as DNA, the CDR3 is TGTGCCAGCAGTTTGGGATACAGGGGCAAGGCTGGAAACACCATATATTTT. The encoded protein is CASSLGYRGKAGNTIYF. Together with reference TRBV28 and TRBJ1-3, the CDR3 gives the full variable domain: DVKVTQSSRYLVKRTGEKVFLECVQDMDHENMFWYRQDPGLGLRLIYFSYDVKMKEKGDIPEGYSVSREKKERFSLILESASTNQTSMYLCASSLGYRGKAGNTIYFGEGSWLTVV.

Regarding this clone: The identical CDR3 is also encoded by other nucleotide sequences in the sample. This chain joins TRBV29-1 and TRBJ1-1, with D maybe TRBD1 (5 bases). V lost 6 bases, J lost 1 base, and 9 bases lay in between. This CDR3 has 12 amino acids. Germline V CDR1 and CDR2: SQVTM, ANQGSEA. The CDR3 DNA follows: TGCAGCGTACGTCAGGGGAACACTGAAGCTTTCTTT. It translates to CSVRQGNTEAFF.

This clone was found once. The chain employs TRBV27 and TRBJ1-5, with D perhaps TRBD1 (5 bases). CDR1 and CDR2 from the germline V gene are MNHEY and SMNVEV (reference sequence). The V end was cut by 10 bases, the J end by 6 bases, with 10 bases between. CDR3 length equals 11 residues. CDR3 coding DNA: TGTGCCAACACCCAGGGTCAGCCCCAGCATTTT. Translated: CANTQGQPQHF.

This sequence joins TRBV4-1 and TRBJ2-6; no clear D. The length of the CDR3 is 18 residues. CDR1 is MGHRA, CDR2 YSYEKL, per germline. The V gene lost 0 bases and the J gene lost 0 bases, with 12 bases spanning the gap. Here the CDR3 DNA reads TGCGCCAGCAGCCAAGACGGGTGGCTGCACTCTGGGGCCAACGTCCTGACTTTC. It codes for CASSQDGWLHSGANVLTF.

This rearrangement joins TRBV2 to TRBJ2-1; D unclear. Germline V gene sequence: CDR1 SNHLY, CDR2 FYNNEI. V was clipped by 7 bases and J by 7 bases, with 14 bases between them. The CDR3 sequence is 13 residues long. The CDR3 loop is CASISPKHNEQFF. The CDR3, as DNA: TGTGCCAGCATCTCCCCAAAACATAATGAGCAGTTCTTC.

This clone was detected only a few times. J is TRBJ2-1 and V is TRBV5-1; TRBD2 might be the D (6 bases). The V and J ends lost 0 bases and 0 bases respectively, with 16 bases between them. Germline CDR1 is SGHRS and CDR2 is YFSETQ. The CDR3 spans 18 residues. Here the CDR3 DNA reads TGCGCCAGCAGCTTGGTCCCCAGCGGGCAAAGCTCCTACAATGAGCAGTTCTTC. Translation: CASSLVPSGQSSYNEQFF. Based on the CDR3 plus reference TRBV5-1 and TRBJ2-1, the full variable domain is KAGVTQTPRYLIKTRGQQVTLSCSPISGHRSVSWYQQTPGQGLQFLFEYFSETQRNKGNFPGRFSGRQFSNSRSEMNVSTLELGDSALYLCASSLVPSGQSSYNEQFFGPGTRLTVL.

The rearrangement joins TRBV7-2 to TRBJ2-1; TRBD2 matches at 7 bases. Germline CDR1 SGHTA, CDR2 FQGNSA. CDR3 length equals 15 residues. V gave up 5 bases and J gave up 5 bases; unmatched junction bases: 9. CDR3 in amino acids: CASSLTGGFDNEQFF. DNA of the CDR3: TGTGCCAGCAGCCTTACGGGGGGTTTCGACAATGAGCAGTTCTTC.

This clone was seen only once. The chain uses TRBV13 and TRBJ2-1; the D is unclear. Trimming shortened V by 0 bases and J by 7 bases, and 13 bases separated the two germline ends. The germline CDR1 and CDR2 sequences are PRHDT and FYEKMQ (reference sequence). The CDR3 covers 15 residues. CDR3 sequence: CASSLGGLAVNEQFF. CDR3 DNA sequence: TGTGCCAGCAGCTTAGGTGGCCTCGCGGTAAATGAGCAGTTCTTC. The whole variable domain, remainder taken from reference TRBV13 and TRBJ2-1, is AAGVIQSPRHLIKEKRETATLKCYPIPRHDTVYWYQQGPGQDPQFLISFYEKMQSDKGSIPDRFSAQQFSDYHSELNMSSLELGDSALYFCASSLGGLAVNEQFFGPGTRLTVL.

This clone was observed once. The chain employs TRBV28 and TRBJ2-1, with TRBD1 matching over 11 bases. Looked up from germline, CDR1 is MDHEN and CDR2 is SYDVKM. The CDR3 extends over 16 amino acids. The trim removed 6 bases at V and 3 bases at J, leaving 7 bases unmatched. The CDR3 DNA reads TGTGCCAGCAGCCCCCCGGGGACAGGGGGCTACAATGAGCAGTTCTTC. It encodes CASSPPGTGGYNEQFF.